This TCR beta chain was captured by sequencing in a study of naive and memory T cell subsets. Findings and caveats of the study: The power law exponent of TCR abundance differed between naive and memory cells. From naive to CM, EM and EMRA, diversity decreased and Gini increased. Clonotypes are single alpha or beta chains, not paired receptors.

Both TRBC1 and TRBC2 were covered by a beta constant-region primer of two equimolar oligonucleotides. The ligated cDNA underwent four PCR rounds using SP2 and nested alpha and beta constant-region primers. MiXCR, applied by TCRdb to the UMI-ligation and nested PCR reads, yields one record per CDR3 protein. The sample yields 130,000 or so distinct CDR3 sequences, approximately 37% seen once. Sequential positive selection took CD4 T cells first, then CD8 T cells. Of note for this clonotype: Its target is not known.

The CDR3 runs 16 residues. J lost 4 bases, V lost 4 bases, and 9 bases had no gene match. Germline V gives CDR1 MNHEY, CDR2 SMNVEV (reference sequence). The rearrangement joins TRBV27 to TRBJ2-4, with TRBD1 identical over 8 bases. This TCR was recovered from a human donor in good health. Material: central memory CD4+ T cells from blood. DNA of the CDR3: TGTGCCAGCAGTTCGAATGGACAGGGAAAGAAAAACATTCAGTACTTC. Amino acid sequence: CASSSNGQGKKNIQYF.